The clone carrying this T cell receptor (beta chain) came up a few times. Its target is unknown. The data are from a study of early T cells in non-severe SARS-CoV-2 infection. Background on the study: The chains were unpaired, and the sequenced material was bulk RNA from unsorted whole blood.

The study's findings and limits: Lookups in VDJdb leaned toward anti-spike CD8 responses and missed private and CD4 specificities.

Individual cDNA molecules each received unique molecular identifiers attached to them. From the 5' RACE reads, TCRdb called clonotypes with MiXCR, one entry per CDR3 protein. The repertoire consists of over 70,000 distinct CDR3 sequences, with approximately 15% occurring once and the leading ten covering 5.5% to 8%. From germline, CDR1 is SGHRS and CDR2 YFSETQ. V lost 3 bases to trimming and J lost 7 bases, with 14 bases between them. The CDR3 sequence is 14 residues long. This chain connects TRBV5-1 to TRBJ1-3; no clear D. The sequence derives from an adult who was a healthcare worker with PCR-confirmed SARS-CoV-2 infection or an uninfected control (not recorded which). Sequencing was done on a sample of whole blood. Here the CDR3 DNA reads TGCGCCAGCAGCTCTGGAGTACTGGAGAACACCATATATTTT. Encoded protein: CASSSGVLENTIYF. The full variable domain, with the rest looked up from reference TRBV5-1 and TRBJ1-3, is KAGVTQTPRYLIKTRGQQVTLSCSPISGHRSVSWYQQTPGQGLQFLFEYFSETQRNKGNFPGRFSGRQFSNSRSEMNVSTLELGDSALYLCASSSGVLENTIYFGEGSWLTVV.